Reported below is one T cell receptor (beta chain). What it binds is not known. This entry is derived from a study of T cell responses to AZD1222 COVID-19 vaccine. The CDR3 runs to 18 residues. From germline, CDR1 is SGHRS and CDR2 YFSETQ. The V gene end was trimmed by 0 bases and the J gene end by 9 bases; junction bases not matched to a gene: 16. Study-wide points: Spike-specific TCR breadth and depth went up after people got two AZD1222 doses. Clonal diversity may have been underestimated in mostly white British donors.

The method was immunoSEQ multiplex PCR; TCRdb's version includes in-frame clones alone and lacks a portion of them. The profile shows 110,000 or so clones, more than 70% of them singletons. The TCR comes from an adult in good health. The chain is built from TRBV5-1 and TRBJ2-1; 9 bases map to TRBD2. This specimen consisted of peripheral blood, obtained on day 0 of AZD1222 vaccination. The CDR3 is CASSLALLAGASSAEQFF. The CDR3 DNA sequence: TGCGCCAGCAGCTTGGCCCTATTAGCGGGAGCCTCGAGTGCTGAGCAGTTCTTC.